This TCR beta chain came from a study of T cells in Graves' hyperthyroidism and ophthalmopathy. Study outcomes and limitations: Ophthalmopathy and stable hyperthyroidism were separated by a 13 V-J model. The model forecast ophthalmopathy, anticipating it by a median around 6.5 months before onset.

Reasons for excluding patients were uncontrolled infection, other autoimmune disease, pregnancy or lactation. On this clonotype: The antigen remains unidentified.

TCR beta CDR3 sequences were amplified from RNA transcripts. First-round RT-PCR of the TCR CDR3 relied on the HTBI primer set. TCRdb re-called the multiplex PCR reads with MiXCR, one entry per CDR3 protein. The table has roughly 400,000 distinct CDR3 sequences, about 14% seen once. Between the trimmed V and J ends, which lost 0 bases and 8 bases, there was a span of 13 bases. This CDR3 region has 14 residues. Per the germline V gene, CDR1 is LGHNA and CDR2 is YNFKEQ. This clonotype originated in a man aged 45-60 years with Graves' ophthalmopathy. The chain employs TRBV4-2 and TRBJ1-1; the D is unclear. Sequences were obtained from blood. The CDR3, as DNA: TGTGCCAGCAGCCAAGAAAGGAATCTCGGGGAAGCTTTCTTT. Amino acids: CASSQERNLGEAFF.